The present entry profiles one T cell receptor beta chain with its context. What it recognizes is unknown. Alongside a J-beta primer mix, a sample-barcoded 5' primer served in a second PCR lasting 7 to 11 cycles. From the 5' RACE reads, TCRdb called clonotypes with MiXCR, one entry per CDR3 protein. The sample has around 1,000,000 distinct CDR3 sequences, around 25% seen once. These data belong to a study of blood T cells in healthy people across ages. Study-wide results and caveats: A strong correlation was seen between TCR beta diversity and naive T cell percentage.

Germline CDR1 is DFQATT and CDR2 is SNEGSKA (reference sequence). CDR3 length: 14 residues. V lost 5 bases to trimming and J lost 3 bases; unmatched junction nucleotides: 7. Separately, the same data were catalogued under a study of T cells of mothers and their children.

The specimen was blood. The chain carries TRBV20-1 and TRBJ2-7; TRBD1 aligns across 10 bases. This receptor was identified in a girl aged 2-10 years in good health. The CDR3 is CSAYRDRGNYEQYF. CDR3 sequence (DNA): TGCAGTGCTTACCGGGACAGGGGTAACTACGAGCAGTACTTC.